Below, 2 T cell receptor beta chains from the same sample are listed, as sequenced in a study of CD8+ T cells in alopecia areata. Across five patients, CD4+ cells underwent sorting into CD25+CD127- cells. In each case, RNA was isolated and then reverse transcribed into cDNA as the sequencing template. Libraries were prepared by immunoSEQ multiplex PCR; TCRdb keeps only in-frame clonotypes and omits some of them. The sample consists of 14,000 or so clones, roughly three fifths of them appearing once. The sequenced sample was CD4+ Tregs sorted from blood. Receptor source: a human donor with alopecia areata.

V gene TRBV7-3 combines with J gene TRBJ2-2; tentative D call: TRBD2 (6 bases). Germline CDR1 reads SGHTA; CDR2 reads FQGTGA. V dropped 4 bases and J dropped 1 base, with 13 bases sitting between them. This CDR3 is 16 amino acids long. The chain's CDR3 is CASSSAGTWNTGELFF. The CDR3 coding sequence is TGTGCCAGCAGCTCCGCCGGGACTTGGAACACCGGGGAGCTGTTTTTT.

The chain is built from TRBV28 and TRBJ2-7; D gene ambiguous. Trimming removed 5 bases from V and 6 bases from J, with 8 bases in between. CDR3 length: 11 amino acids. In germline, CDR1 is MDHEN, CDR2 SYDVKM. The CDR3 DNA reads as TGTGCCAGCAGTAAAACCACCGAGCAGTACTTC. Its translation: CASSKTTEQYF.